This paragraph covers one TCR beta chain sequence. This sample is part of a study of blood T cell repertoires in COVID-19. Study-level background: The study drew acute and convalescent COVID-19 samples from the United States, Italy and Spain. The cDNA or gDNA used as material had been derived from T cells, B-cell-depleted T cells, or PBMCs.

V was clipped by 7 bases and J by 5 bases; unmatched bases: 14. The CDR3 loop spans 15 amino acids. The germline CDR1 and CDR2 sequences are SQVTM and ANQGSEA. Per the study methods: Estimated nucleated cell counts came from reference gene primer amplification. Using immunoSEQ multiplex PCR, the repertoire was profiled, and TCRdb retains in-frame clones only, with some absent. The D gene and trimming were derived from the DNA, and the V and J assignments and clone size from that table. The table includes about 18,000 clones, 89% detected once. The sample comprised peripheral blood. This sequence originates from a man aged 55-75 years with active COVID-19. The chain links TRBV29-1 to TRBJ2-3; 8 bases are shared with TRBD2. Here the CDR3 reads CSARPLELAVDTQYF. The CDR3 DNA reads as TGCAGCGCAAGACCACTAGAACTAGCGGTAGATACGCAGTATTTT.